This is a list of T cell receptor beta chains from one sample in a study of shared clonotypes between healthy human individuals. Some clones are missing from TCRdb's copy, which holds only in-frame ones; the method was immunoSEQ multiplex PCR. The sample comprises more than 2,000,000 clones, more than 85% of which are singletons, and approximately 0.4% rests with the top ten. Specimen: naive CD4+ T cells from PBMCs. The receptor set was obtained from a man between 18 and 35 years old in good health. Some clones in this sample may be carry-over from other donors' samples. Both conserved end residues are part of each CDR3.

TRBV18,CASSPRLAGDNEQFF
TRBV5-1,CASSPLAGGAGEQYF
TRBV11-3,CASSRGHGDSHEQYF
TRBV21-1,CASSKVAGSQGSGSNEQFF
TRBV6-1,CATREGGSGNTIYF
TRBV21-1,CATPNCGRYGQPQHF
TRBV7-2,CASSLARVSVGGYTF
TRBV7-3,CASSPTGLAGVSEQFF
TRBV5-5,CASSLVGNTDTQYF
TRBV18,CASSPSDVSYEQYF